This T cell receptor beta chain derives from a study of radiotherapy plus CTLA-4 blockade in lung cancer (dated by TCRdb to the late 2010s). In terms of the full investigation: Objective responses were observed in 18% of enrolled patients, and disease control was achieved in around 28%. Study-wide findings and limitations: After treatment with radiotherapy and ipilimumab, TCR clones that came from tumors expanded in the peripheral blood. The strongest predictors of response were reported to be early dynamic shifts in blood T cell clones along with a rise in serum interferon-beta following radiation.

A remark on this clone: This receptor's antigen is unknown. One base away there is no much larger clone; base qualities are not given.

The germline V gene specifies SGHDN as CDR1 and FVKESK as CDR2. Deletion took 1 base off V and 6 bases off J, with a span of 9 bases between the germline ends. The CDR3 contains 13 residues, cysteine and phenylalanine counted. Just CDR3 DNA is preserved here, 39 bases in frame from base 1. Libraries were prepared through the immunoSEQ multiplex PCR assay. TCRdb holds this immuneACCESS table with in-frame rearrangements only. Some clones are missing; in checked studies, unresolved V genes explain under half, and the rest has no known cause. This sample gives under 70,000 clones in total; approximately 80% of them show up just once. Approximately 4% of the sample is in the top ten clones. The study tested focal radiation therapy combined with CTLA-4 blockade (ipilimumab) in patients with chemo-refractory metastatic non-small-cell lung cancer.

The sample here was peripheral blood, taken from a patient treated with radiotherapy plus ipilimumab. This clonotype originated in a human donor with non-small cell lung cancer who had a complete response to radiotherapy plus ipilimumab. Recombination joined TRBV14 with TRBJ2-5; the D gene cannot be named for sure. The CDR3 amino acid sequence is: CASSQVVGKTQYF. The sequence in DNA is TGTGCCAGCAGCCAAGTAGTTGGGAAGACCCAGTACTTC.